This T cell receptor (beta chain) was observed in a study of identical twins. Comments on this clonotype: Its antigen is unidentified.

V shed 6 bases and J 4 bases; nucleotides not matched to a gene: 5. The CDR3 extends over 12 amino acids. Germline V gene sequence: CDR1 DFQATT, CDR2 SNEGSKA (reference sequence). Unique molecular identifiers were in the cDNA, with template-switch universal primer binding. TCRdb used MiXCR to reprocess the 5' RACE reads, holding one entry per CDR3 protein. The table includes 500,000 to 600,000 distinct CDR3 sequences, less than 25% detected once. Findings and caveats of the study: Modeled out-of-frame TCR alpha sharing in monozygotic twins fell below observed levels. Where beta out-of-frame sequences were concerned, excess twin sharing was weaker.

In addition, the sample was reused for a study of T cells expressing NK-cell markers. This second report adds: The sorts in several experiments were restricted to alpha-beta TCR T cells by an anti-gamma-delta TCR antibody.

The source material was CD4+ T cells sorted from blood. This receptor was taken from a young woman in good health. V gene TRBV20-1 combines with J gene TRBJ1-2, with TRBD1 matching 7 bases. The CDR3 loop is CSAGGTVYGYTF. The CDR3 nucleotides are TGCAGTGCCGGCGGGACAGTCTATGGCTACACCTTC.